This T cell receptor (beta chain) emerged from a study of PD-L1 blockade in urothelial cancer. Study summary: Per blood sample, T cells had a median of roughly 140,000.

The germline V and J ends were trimmed by 3 bases and 6 bases, with 16 bases remaining between them. The CDR3 is 15 residues long. Germline CDR1 LGHNA, CDR2 YNFKEQ. TCRdb's table, derived via immunoSEQ multiplex PCR, lists solely in-frame clones and lacks some. Among 60,000 or so clones listed, more than 65% were seen once. V usage is TRBV4-2 and J usage is TRBJ2-3; D might be TRBD2 (6 bases). The sequences come from PBMCs, collected around atezolizumab (anti-PD-L1) treatment. This TCR derives from a man in his 70s with urothelial cancer. CDR3 DNA sequence: TGTGCCAGCAGCCAGGGACTTGCACCGACCGATACGCAGTATTTT. Its protein is CASSQGLAPTDTQYF.